This T cell receptor beta chain appears in the sequencing data of a study of shared clonotypes between healthy human individuals. TCRdb's table, derived via immunoSEQ multiplex PCR, lists solely in-frame clones and lacks some. The sample records under 2.5 million clones, 85% to 95% being singletons. The germline V and J ends were trimmed by 1 base and 9 bases, with 17 bases remaining between them. Germline V CDR1 and CDR2: SGDLS, YYNGEE. The CDR3 length is 15 residues. In regard to this clone: Its specificity is not known.

Study findings and constraints: Generally, naive subsets came out with larger estimated richness than memory subsets.

The sequenced sample consisted of naive CD4+ T cells from PBMCs. The subset is: CD45RA+ positively selected. V gene TRBV9 combines with J gene TRBJ2-1, with a possible D match to TRBD1 (5 bases). This receptor was taken from a man younger than 35 in good health. Some clones in this sample may be carry-over from other donors' samples. The CDR3 DNA reads TGTGCCAGCAGCGTAAGAACAGGTCCTACAACTGAGCAGTTCTTC. Amino acids: CASSVRTGPTTEQFF.